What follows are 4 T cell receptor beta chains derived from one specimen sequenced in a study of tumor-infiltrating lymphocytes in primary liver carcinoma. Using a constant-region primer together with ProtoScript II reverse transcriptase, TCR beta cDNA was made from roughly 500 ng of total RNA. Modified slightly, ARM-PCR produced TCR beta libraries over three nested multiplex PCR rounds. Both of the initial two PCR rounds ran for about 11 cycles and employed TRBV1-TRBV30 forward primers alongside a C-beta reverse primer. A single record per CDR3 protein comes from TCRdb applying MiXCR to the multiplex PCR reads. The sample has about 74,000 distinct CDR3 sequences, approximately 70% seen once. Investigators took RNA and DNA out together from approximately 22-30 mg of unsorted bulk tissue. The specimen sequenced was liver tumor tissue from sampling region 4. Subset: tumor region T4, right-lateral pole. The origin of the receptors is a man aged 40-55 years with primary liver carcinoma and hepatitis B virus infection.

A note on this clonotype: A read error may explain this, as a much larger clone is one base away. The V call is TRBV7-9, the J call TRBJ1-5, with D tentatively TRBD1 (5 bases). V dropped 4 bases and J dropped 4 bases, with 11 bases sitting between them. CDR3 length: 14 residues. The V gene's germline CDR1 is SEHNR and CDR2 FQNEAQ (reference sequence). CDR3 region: CASSSQVANQPQHF. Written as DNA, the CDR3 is TGTGCCAGCAGCTCACAGGTGGCTAATCAGCCCCAGCATTTT.

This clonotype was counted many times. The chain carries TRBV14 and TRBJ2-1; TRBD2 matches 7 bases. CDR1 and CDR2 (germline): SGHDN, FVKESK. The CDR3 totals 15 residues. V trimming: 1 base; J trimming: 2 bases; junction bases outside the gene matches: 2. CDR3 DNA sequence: TGTGCCAGCAGCCAAGTCAGCGGGGCCTACAATGAGCAGTTCTTC. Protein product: CASSQVSGAYNEQFF.

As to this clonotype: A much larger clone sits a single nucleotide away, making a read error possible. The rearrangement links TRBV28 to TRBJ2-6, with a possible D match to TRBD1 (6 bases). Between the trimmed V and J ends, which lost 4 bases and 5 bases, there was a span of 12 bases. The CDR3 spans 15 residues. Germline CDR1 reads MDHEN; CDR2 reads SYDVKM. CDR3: CASSSHRDRANVLTF. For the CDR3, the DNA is TGTGCCAGCAGTTCGCACAGGGATAGGGCCAACGTCCTGACTTTC.

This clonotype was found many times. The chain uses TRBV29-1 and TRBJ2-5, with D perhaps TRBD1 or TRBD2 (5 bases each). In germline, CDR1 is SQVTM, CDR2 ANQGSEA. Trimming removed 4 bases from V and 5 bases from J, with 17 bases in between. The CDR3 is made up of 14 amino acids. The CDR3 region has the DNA TGCAGCGTTGGGGGACGGAAAGGGAGTGAGACCCAGTACTTC. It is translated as CSVGGRKGSETQYF.